This is a list of T cell receptor beta chains from one sample in a study of breast tumors, draining lymph nodes, adjacent tissues. Using its own MiXCR run on the multiplex PCR reads, TCRdb lists one record per CDR3 protein. This table has 200,000 or so distinct CDR3 sequences, approximately 31% appearing once. Sequencing used axillary lymph node tissue. The receptors were gathered from a female donor with breast cancer. Some clones in this sample may be carry-over from other donors' samples. Each CDR3 is given with its conserved first and last residue. The D gene is left open where the match is weak. Clone size, where shown, is once, few, many, or a class for clones that have expanded.

D gene	clone size	V gene	J gene	CDR3 DNA	CDR3 protein
NA	NA	TRBV3-1	TRBJ2-6	TGCGCCAGCAGCCAAGCCGCCAACGTCCTGACTTTC	CASSQAANVLTF
NA	few	TRBV3-1	TRBJ2-3	TGTGCCAGCAGCCAAGCCGGAGGAGGGCCTGATACGCAGTATTTT	CASSQAGGGPDTQYF
TRBD2	many	TRBV9	TRBJ2-5	TGTGCCAGCAGCGTAGTGGCCAGCGGGGAGACCCAGTCCTTC	CASSVVASGETQSF
NA	many	TRBV2	TRBJ2-3	TGTGCCAGCAGTCGGGGAGCGGGTTCGGGTGGAGATACGCAGTATTTT	CASSRGAGSGGDTQYF
NA	many	TRBV10-3	TRBJ2-3	TGTGCCATCAGCCTACAGGAGAGCACAGATACGCAGTATTTT	CAISLQESTDTQYF
NA	NA	TRBV12-3/TRBV12-4	TRBJ1-6	TGTGCCAGCAGTTTTCAGGGGCGACTCCACTTT	CASSFQGRLHF
TRBD1	many	TRBV20-1	TRBJ2-2	TGCAGTGCGTGGACAGGAAAAGGGGTCAACGGGGAGCTGTTTTTT	CSAWTGKGVNGELFF
TRBD2	many	TRBV19	TRBJ2-1	TGTGCCAGTAGTATGGTGGGACTAGCGGGAGGGTTAGAGCAGTTCTTC	CASSMVGLAGGLEQFF
TRBD1	many	TRBV6-1	TRBJ1-2	TGTGCCAGCAGTTCAGGGGGCTTCTATGGCTACACCTTC	CASSSGGFYGYTF
TRBD1	NA	TRBV2	TRBJ2-2	TGTGCCAGCAGTGGACAGGGGAGGGAGCTGTTTTTT	CASSGQGRELFF
NA	many	TRBV2	TRBJ2-2	TGTGCCAGCAGTGAAGCGACGGGGACCGGGGAGCTGTTTTTT	CASSEATGTGELFF
TRBD1	once	TRBV5-5	TRBJ2-6	TGTGCCAGCAGCTTGGAATTTTTGGGACAGGGTGCCTCTGGGGCCAACGTCCTGACTTTC	CASSLEFLGQGASGANVLTF
NA	many	TRBV6-9	TRBJ1-6	TGTGCCAGCAGTCCCCGAGGACCTTGGAACTATAATTCACCCCTCCACTTT	CASSPRGPWNYNSPLHF
NA	many	TRBV18	TRBJ2-1	TGTGCCAGCTCACGAGACAATGAGCAGTTCTTC	CASSRDNEQFF
TRBD2	NA	TRBV6-2/TRBV6-3	TRBJ2-7	TGTGCCAGCAGTGCCCCGGGACTAGTTCACGAGCAGTACTTC	CASSAPGLVHEQYF
TRBD1	many	TRBV4-2	TRBJ2-7	TGTGCCAGCAGCCTGCATACCACAGGGGGTTACGAGCAGTACTTC	CASSLHTTGGYEQYF
NA	few	TRBV20-1	TRBJ2-4	TGCAGTGCAACGACCCTGTTAGCCAAAAACATTCAGTACTTC	CSATTLLAKNIQYF
NA	many	TRBV6-4	TRBJ2-7	TGTGCCAGCACCCCCACCTCCGGTAGGCTCTACGAGCAGTACTTC	CASTPTSGRLYEQYF
NA	many	TRBV15	TRBJ2-5	TGTGCCACCAGCAGAGATGGCGGATCGGGGGAGACCCAGTACTTC	CATSRDGGSGETQYF
TRBD2	many	TRBV5-1	TRBJ2-2	TGCGCCAGCAGCATTAGCGGGGTCTTCTCCGGGGAGCTGTTTTTT	CASSISGVFSGELFF
TRBD1	NA	TRBV28	TRBJ1-4	TGTGCCAGCAGTTTAAAGGGGACAGGGACTGAAAAACTGTTTTTT	CASSLKGTGTEKLFF
TRBD2	many	TRBV10-3	TRBJ2-3	TGTGCCATCAAAGCTAGCGGGGGGTCAGATACGCAGTATTTT	CAIKASGGSDTQYF
TRBD1	many	TRBV19	TRBJ1-5	TGTGCCAGTAGTATACCCTTCTTTGACAGGGGCAATCAGCCCCAGCATTTT	CASSIPFFDRGNQPQHF
TRBD1	NA	TRBV6-2/TRBV6-3	TRBJ1-2	TGTGCCAGCAGCCGGGAGGACAGGGGGAGGTATGGCTACACCTTC	CASSREDRGRYGYTF
NA	many	TRBV29-1	TRBJ2-1	TGCAGCGTTAACCCCTTGGGGCAGGGGAAGAATGAGCAGTTCTTC	CSVNPLGQGKNEQFF
TRBD2	NA	TRBV18	TRBJ2-1	TGTGCCAGCTCACCTGTAGCGGGGACTAACAATGAGCAGTTCTTC	CASSPVAGTNNEQFF
TRBD2	many	TRBV7-6	TRBJ2-6	TGTGCCAGCAGCCCCCAGCGGGAGCTCAGCTCTGGGGCCAACGTCCTGACTTTC	CASSPQRELSSGANVLTF
TRBD2	many	TRBV7-9	TRBJ2-1	TGTGCCAGCAGCCCGACTAGCGGGATGGGTGAGCAGTTCTTC	CASSPTSGMGEQFF
NA	NA	TRBV7-3	TRBJ2-7	TGTGCCAGCAGCCAAGCCGCCCACGAGCAGTACTTC	CASSQAAHEQYF
NA	many	TRBV5-8	TRBJ1-2	TGTGCCAGCAGCTTGAACTATGGCTACACCTTC	CASSLNYGYTF
TRBD1	many	TRBV19	TRBJ2-2	TGTGCCAGTAGTACGGGACAGGGGCCGGGGAACACCGGGGAGCTGTTTTTT	CASSTGQGPGNTGELFF
NA	NA	TRBV25-1	TRBJ2-2	TGTGCCAGCAGTAAAAGGCAGGGCGCGAACACCGGGGAGCTGTTTTTT	CASSKRQGANTGELFF
NA	many	TRBV7-9	TRBJ2-5	TGTGCCAGCAGCTTAGGGGGGCCAGGGGCAGAGACCCAGTACTTC	CASSLGGPGAETQYF
NA	many	TRBV10-2	TRBJ2-1	TGCGCCAGCAGTGAGAACAGTCGCGGAAATGAGCAGTTCTTC	CASSENSRGNEQFF